This T cell receptor (beta chain) was retrieved from a study of identical twins. No donor was unhealthy or non-Caucasian. This CDR3 spans 12 amino acids. Trimming removed 7 bases from V and 4 bases from J, with 7 bases in between. The germline CDR1 and CDR2 sequences are MNHEY and SVGAGI. Whole-study findings and limits: Where out-of-frame alpha sequences were twin-shared, they showed excess low generation probability. Insertions were reduced in abundant cord blood beta clonotypes but not in memory repertoires.

TCRdb itself ran the 5' RACE reads through MiXCR, one entry per CDR3 protein. The sample consists of approximately 690,000 distinct CDR3 sequences, around 6% of them appearing once. This clonotype was seen only a few times. Its matching antigen is unknown. The chain carries TRBV6-5 and TRBJ2-2; no firm D call. The sequenced sample consisted of naive T cells sorted from blood. The sequence came from a young man in good health. CDR3 coding DNA: TGTGCCAGCACTATTGGCACCGGGGAGCTGTTTTTT. Amino acids: CASTIGTGELFF.